The 18 T cell receptor beta chains listed next were all sequenced from one sample in a study of chemoradiotherapy in HPV16-positive cancers. The method was immunoSEQ multiplex PCR; TCRdb's version includes in-frame clones alone and lacks a portion of them. The sample lists about 5,400 clones; roughly 85% were seen once. This material consisted of tumor tissue, taken from a patient who underwent chemoradiotherapy. The receptor source for this set is a human donor with HPV-associated anogenital cancer.

This clone appeared a few times. This chain joins TRBV5-1 and TRBJ2-7, with TRBD2 matching 15 bases. V dropped 1 base and J dropped 2; count of bases not matched to a gene: 7. The CDR3 sequence is 18 residues long. The germline V gene encodes CDR1 SGHRS and CDR2 YFSETQ. The CDR3 bases are TGCGCCAGCAGCTTGTTAGGGACTAGCGGGGGGCAGGCCTACGAGCAGTACTTC. Translating gives CASSLLGTSGGQAYEQYF.

V usage is TRBV4-1 and J usage is TRBJ2-2; weak D call: TRBD2 (6 bases). Per germline, CDR1 MGHRA and CDR2 YSYEKL. This CDR3 is built from 17 residues. V lost 1 base, J lost 3 bases, and 15 bases lay in between. The CDR3 region is CASSQVPGGADTGELFF. The CDR3 DNA reads as TGCGCCAGCAGCCAAGTACCCGGGGGAGCGGACACCGGGGAGCTGTTTTTT.

The rearrangement uses TRBV27 and TRBJ2-7, with 7 bases fitting TRBD2. The length of the CDR3 is 15 residues. Germline V gene data show CDR1 as MNHEY and CDR2 as SMNVEV (reference sequence). Trimming took 5 bases from V and 0 from J; bases not matched to a gene: 7. For the CDR3, the DNA is TGTGCCAGCAGTCACCGTCGCGGGGGCTCCTACGAGCAGTACTTC. Translating it yields CASSHRRGGSYEQYF.

J is TRBJ2-5 and V is TRBV5-6; no clear D. Trimming cost V 2 bases and J 7 bases, with 12 bases left between them. The CDR3 loop spans 13 amino acids. The V gene's germline CDR1 is SGHDT and CDR2 YYEEEE. The CDR3 DNA sequence: TGTGCCAGCAGCTTATCGCCCCCCGGGACCCAGTACTTC. Encoded protein: CASSLSPPGTQYF.

The chain has TRBV6-6 and TRBJ2-1, with D unresolved. Trimming shortened V by 8 bases and J by 4 bases, and 15 bases separated the two germline ends. Germline V gives CDR1 MNHNY, CDR2 SVGAGI (reference sequence). The CDR3 totals 14 residues. This CDR3 is CASYYSSVYNEQFF. The CDR3 DNA sequence: TGTGCCAGCTATTATTCATCTGTGTACAATGAGCAGTTCTTC.

V gene TRBV10-3 combines with J gene TRBJ2-5, with 7 bases aligning to TRBD2. Trimming took 5 bases from V and 5 from J; bases not matched to a gene: 5. This CDR3 comprises 13 residues. Germline V lookup: CDR1 ENHRY, CDR2 SYGVKD. DNA for the CDR3: TGTGCCATCAGTCGCGGGGGACTGGAGACCCAGTACTTC. It specifies CAISRGGLETQYF.

V is TRBV5-1 and J is TRBJ2-3; TRBD1 agrees at 11 bases. The J segment lost 5 bases and the V segment lost 4 bases, leaving 9 bases of the junction unmatched. From germline, CDR1 is SGHRS and CDR2 YFSETQ. This CDR3 region has 16 residues. The CDR3 protein is CASSNGQGARLDTQYF. CDR3 in DNA: TGCGCCAGCAGCAACGGACAGGGGGCGAGGCTAGATACGCAGTATTTT. The whole variable domain, remainder taken from reference TRBV5-1 and TRBJ2-3, is KAGVTQTPRYLIKTRGQQVTLSCSPISGHRSVSWYQQTPGQGLQFLFEYFSETQRNKGNFPGRFSGRQFSNSRSEMNVSTLELGDSALYLCASSNGQGARLDTQYFGPGTRLTVL.

The genes are TRBV25-1 and TRBJ2-5; 13 nucleotides align to TRBD2. The CDR3 extends over 15 amino acids. CDR1 and CDR2 (germline): MGHDK, SYGVNS. V shed 6 bases and J 9 bases; nucleotides not matched to a gene: 10. The CDR3 loop reads CASRSALAGGLPQYF. Here the CDR3 DNA reads TGTGCCAGCAGATCTGCACTAGCGGGGGGGCTACCCCAGTACTTC.

V gene TRBV11-2 combines with J gene TRBJ2-7; TRBD2 matches 7 bases. Germline values: CDR1 SGHAT, CDR2 FQNNGV. The CDR3 contains 15 residues. J was trimmed by 4 bases and V by 0 bases; bases with no gene match: 6. CDR3 nucleotides: TGTGCCAGCAGCTTAGATGGGGGAGGGGATTACGAGCAGTACGTC. Translation gives CASSLDGGGDYEQYV.

The chain combines TRBV30 with TRBJ1-3; D perhaps matches TRBD1 (5 bases). Per the germline V gene, CDR1 is GTSNPN and CDR2 is SVGIG (reference sequence). Trimming left V 2 bases short and J 5 bases short, with 7 bases between. The length of the CDR3 is 12 residues. CDR3 sequence reads: CAWSRDRNTIYF. The DNA for the CDR3 is TGTGCCTGGAGTCGGGACCGAAACACCATATATTTT.

The J gene is TRBJ2-2, the V gene TRBV7-2; TRBD2 is a possible D gene (6 bases). The CDR3 spans 16 residues. V lost 4 bases to trimming and J lost 5 bases, with 17 bases between them. The germline V gene encodes CDR1 SGHTA and CDR2 FQGNSA. This chain's CDR3 is CASSSTPGTRTGELFF. The CDR3 coding sequence is TGTGCCAGCAGCTCTACTCCGGGGACTCGAACCGGGGAGCTGTTTTTT.

The chain joins TRBV7-6 to TRBJ2-2; unclear D gene. V gave up 6 bases and J gave up 0 bases, with 20 bases separating them. The CDR3 is 18 amino acids. CDR1 and CDR2 from the germline V gene are SGHVS and FNYEAQ. CDR3 coding DNA: TGTGCCAGCAGACCACTCCTAGTGGAACAGACGAACACCGGGGAGCTGTTTTTT. Translated: CASRPLLVEQTNTGELFF.

On this clone itself: Relative to the germline gene, one junction end is altered; a read error may explain this. The same CDR3 can be traced to other DNA sequences in this sample. The chain recombines TRBV6-4 with TRBJ1-2; D is possibly TRBD1 (6 bases). Looked up from germline, CDR1 is MRHNA and CDR2 is SNTAGT. CDR3 length: 16 residues. Here the CDR3 reads CASSDTPQGFFDGYTF. The CDR3 DNA follows: TGTGCCAGCAGCGATACTCCGCAGGGGTTTTTTGATGGCTACACCTTT.

The chain joins TRBV28 to TRBJ2-7; 8 positions agree with TRBD1. CDR1 is MDHEN and CDR2 is SYDVKM in the germline V gene. J gave up 12 bases and V 3 bases, and 16 bases lay outside the gene matches. CDR3 length: 15 residues. CDR3 sequence reads: CASSFPGQDFNSRYF. In DNA, the CDR3 is TGTGCCAGCAGTTTCCCGGGACAGGACTTTAATTCCAGGTACTTC.

V is TRBV2 and J is TRBJ1-5, with D unresolved. Trimming pared 4 bases from V and 7 bases from J, leaving 5 bases between. The CDR3 covers 11 residues. The germline CDR1 and CDR2 sequences are SNHLY and FYNNEI. CDR3 protein: CASSGGQPQHF. Written as DNA, the CDR3 is TGTGCCAGCAGTGGAGGGCAGCCCCAGCATTTT.

The CDR3 sequence is CASSIKGGAGELFF. The CDR3 coding sequence is TGTGCCAGTAGTATTAAAGGAGGGGCCGGGGAGCTGTTTTTT. The V gene is TRBV19, the J gene TRBJ2-2, with a tentative D call TRBD2 (6 bases). CDR3 size: 14 residues. The V end was cut by 3 bases, the J end by 6 bases, with 11 bases between. Germline values: CDR1 LNHDA, CDR2 SQIVND (reference sequence).

CDR3 nucleotide sequence: TGCGCCAGCAGCTTGGGAGCATCCCCGAACACTGAAGCTTTCTTT. Translation gives CASSLGASPNTEAFF. The chain links TRBV5-1 to TRBJ1-1; D not resolved. V lost 0 bases to trimming and J lost 1 base, with 10 bases between them. The CDR3 length is 15 residues. In germline, CDR1 is SGHRS, CDR2 YFSETQ.

The rearrangement uses TRBV19 and TRBJ1-1; unclear D gene. V was trimmed by 2 bases and J by 7 bases, leaving 17 bases between them. The CDR3 totals 15 residues. Germline CDR1 and CDR2: LNHDA and SQIVND (reference sequence). As DNA, the CDR3 is TGTGCCAGTAGTATATCCCATTTGAGGCGCATTGAAGCTTTCTTT. It codes for CASSISHLRRIEAFF.